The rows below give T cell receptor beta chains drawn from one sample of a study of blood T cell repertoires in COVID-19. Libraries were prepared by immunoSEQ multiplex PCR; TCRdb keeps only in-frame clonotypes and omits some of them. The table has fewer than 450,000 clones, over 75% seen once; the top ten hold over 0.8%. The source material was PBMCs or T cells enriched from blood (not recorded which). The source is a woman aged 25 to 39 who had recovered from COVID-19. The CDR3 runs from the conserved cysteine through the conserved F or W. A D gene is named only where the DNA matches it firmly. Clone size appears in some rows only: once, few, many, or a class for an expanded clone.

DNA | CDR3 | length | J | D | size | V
TGTGCCAGTAGTATAGATCTAACAGGGGGTCTGCAGCCCCAGCATTTT | CASSIDLTGGLQPQHF | 16 | TRBJ1-5 | TRBD1 | . | TRBV19
TGTGCCAGCAGTCCCAGCGGGACAAGGGATTACGAGCAGTACTTC | CASSPSGTRDYEQYF | 15 | TRBJ2-7 | . | . | TRBV28
TGTGCCAGCAGATCCCAAAGGGGGACTGAAGCTTTCTTT | CASRSQRGTEAFF | 13 | TRBJ1-1 | . | few | TRBV12-3/TRBV12-4
TGTGCCAGCAGCTTAACATTTTCCGAGACCCAGTACTTC | CASSLTFSETQYF | 13 | TRBJ2-5 | . | once | TRBV7-2
TGTGCTAGTGGTTTGCCCCTACCCACGGGACAGGACGGAAACACCATATATTTT | CASGLPLPTGQDGNTIYF | 18 | TRBJ1-3 | TRBD1 | . | TRBV12-5
TGTGCCAGCAGCCAAGGGGGACAGGTGGATGGCTACACCTTC | CASSQGGQVDGYTF | 14 | TRBJ1-2 | TRBD1 | . | TRBV4-2
TGTGCCAGCACAGGCCAAGTGAGGGCGGGGGGGGCAACAGATACGCAGTATTTT | CASTGQVRAGGATDTQYF | 18 | TRBJ2-3 | TRBD2 | . | TRBV4-2
TGTGCTAGTGGTTTGGCCGGACAGAATAATGAAAAACTGTTTTTT | CASGLAGQNNEKLFF | 15 | TRBJ1-4 | . | . | TRBV12-5
TGTGCCAGCAGCCACAGACAGGACAATGAGCAGTTCTTC | CASSHRQDNEQFF | 13 | TRBJ2-1 | . | . | TRBV3-1/TRBV3-2
TGTGCCAGCAGCCAAGCCCTTCTCGGAGGTGATGGCTACACCTTC | CASSQALLGGDGYTF | 15 | TRBJ1-2 | . | . | TRBV3-1/TRBV3-2
TGTGCCAGCTCACCTTCGGAGGGGGGGGTGAACACTGAAGCTTTCTTT | CASSPSEGGVNTEAFF | 16 | TRBJ1-1 | . | . | TRBV18
TGTGCCAGTAGTATATTGTGGGGGGGCGCTCGTGTGAACACTGAAGCTTTCTTT | CASSILWGGARVNTEAFF | 18 | TRBJ1-1 | . | . | TRBV19
TGTGCCAGCAGTTTGCGACAAGCCTACGAGCAGTACTTC | CASSLRQAYEQYF | 13 | TRBJ2-7 | . | . | TRBV12-3/TRBV12-4
TGTGCCAGCAGGCGGCGGGACGAGCAGTACTTC | CASRRRDEQYF | 11 | TRBJ2-7 | . | . | TRBV28
TGCGCCAGCAGCCAACCACTAGTAAGGAATGAGCAGTTCTTC | CASSQPLVRNEQFF | 14 | TRBJ2-1 | . | few | TRBV4-1
TGTGCCAGCAGTGTGACAGGGGGCGAAGGGGGCGAGCAGTACTTC | CASSVTGGEGGEQYF | 15 | TRBJ2-7 | TRBD1 | . | TRBV6-4
TGTGCCAGCACCCCGACAGGGGAAGCCTACGAGCAGTACTTC | CASTPTGEAYEQYF | 14 | TRBJ2-7 | TRBD1 | . | TRBV28
TGTGCCAGCAGTGTCAGGGAGGGCTACGAGCAGTACTTC | CASSVREGYEQYF | 13 | TRBJ2-7 | TRBD2 | . | TRBV27
TGCGCCAGCAGCTGGGGGGAGAGAGGGGCTGGAAACACCATATATTTT | CASSWGERGAGNTIYF | 16 | TRBJ1-3 | . | . | TRBV5-1
TGCGCCAGCAGCCAAGACAGCGGGGGAGATACGCAGTATTTT | CASSQDSGGDTQYF | 14 | TRBJ2-3 | TRBD2 | once | TRBV4-3